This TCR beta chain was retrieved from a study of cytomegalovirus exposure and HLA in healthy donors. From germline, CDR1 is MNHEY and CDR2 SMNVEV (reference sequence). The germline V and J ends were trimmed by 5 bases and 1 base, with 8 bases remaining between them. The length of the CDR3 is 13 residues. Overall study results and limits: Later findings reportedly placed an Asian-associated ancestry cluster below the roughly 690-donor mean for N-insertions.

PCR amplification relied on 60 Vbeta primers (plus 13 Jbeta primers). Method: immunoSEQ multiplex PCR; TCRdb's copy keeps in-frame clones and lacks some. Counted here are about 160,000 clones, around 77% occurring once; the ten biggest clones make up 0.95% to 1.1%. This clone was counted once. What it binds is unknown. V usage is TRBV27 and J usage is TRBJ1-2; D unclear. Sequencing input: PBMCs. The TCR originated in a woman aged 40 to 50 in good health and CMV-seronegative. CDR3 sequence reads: CASSHGLNYGYTF. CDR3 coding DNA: TGTGCCAGCAGTCATGGCCTTAACTATGGCTACACCTTC.